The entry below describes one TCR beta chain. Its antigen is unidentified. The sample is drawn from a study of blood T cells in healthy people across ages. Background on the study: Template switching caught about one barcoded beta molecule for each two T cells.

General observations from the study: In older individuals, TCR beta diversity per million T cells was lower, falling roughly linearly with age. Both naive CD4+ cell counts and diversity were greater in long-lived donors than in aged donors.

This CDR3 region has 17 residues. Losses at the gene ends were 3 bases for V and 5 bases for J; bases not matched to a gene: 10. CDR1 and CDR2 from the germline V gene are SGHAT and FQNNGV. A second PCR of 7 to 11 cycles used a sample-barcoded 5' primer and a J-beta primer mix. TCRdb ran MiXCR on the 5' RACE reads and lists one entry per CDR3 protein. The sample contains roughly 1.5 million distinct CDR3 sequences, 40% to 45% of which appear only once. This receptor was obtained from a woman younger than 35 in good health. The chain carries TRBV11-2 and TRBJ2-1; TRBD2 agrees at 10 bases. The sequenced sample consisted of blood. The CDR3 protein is CASSLGQLAGANNEQFF. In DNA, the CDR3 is TGTGCCAGCAGCTTGGGGCAGCTAGCGGGGGCTAACAATGAGCAGTTCTTC.